This TCR beta chain was retrieved from a study of T cells in Graves' hyperthyroidism and ophthalmopathy. Findings of the study overall: A 13 V-J signature model discriminated ophthalmopathy versus stable hyperthyroidism.

In its sample, this clonotype was seen once. What it binds is unknown. PBMCs came from roughly 10 ml fresh peripheral blood. The V gene's germline CDR1 is DFQATT and CDR2 SNEGSKA (reference sequence). The CDR3 runs to 16 residues. Trimming took off 3 bases at V and 2 bases at J, with 14 bases between the two ends. RNA transcripts gave rise to amplified TCR beta CDR3 regions. First-round RT-PCR targeting the TCR CDR3 was performed with the HTBI primer set. TCRdb ran MiXCR on the multiplex PCR reads and lists one entry per CDR3 protein. The sample yields about 99,000 distinct CDR3 sequences, 47% seen once.

This receptor was taken from a middle-aged man with Graves' hyperthyroidism. The sequenced sample consisted of blood. V gene TRBV20-1 combines with J gene TRBJ1-6; D is perhaps TRBD1 (5 bases). The CDR3 sequence: CSARGVSGTYNSPLHF. The CDR3 nucleotides are TGCAGTGCTAGGGGGGTTAGCGGGACCTATAATTCACCCCTCCACTTT.